This entry concerns a single TCR beta chain. Assay used: immunoSEQ multiplex PCR; TCRdb lists only in-frame clones, some missing. The table shows around 25,000 clones, with roughly nine tenths occurring only once. This entry belongs to a study of blood T cell repertoires in COVID-19. With V trimmed by 4 bases and J by 7 bases, 13 bases remained unmatched. Germline loops: CDR1 KGHSH, CDR2 LQKENI. This CDR3 has 18 residues. This chain links TRBV18 with TRBJ2-7; 16 nucleotides align to TRBD2. The sequenced sample was peripheral blood. The sequence was obtained from a human donor with active COVID-19. The donor label of this sample is uncertain. This CDR3 reads CASSRPGTSGRALVEQYF. The CDR3 nucleotides read TGTGCCAGCTCACGGCCCGGGACTAGCGGGAGGGCCCTAGTTGAGCAGTACTTC.